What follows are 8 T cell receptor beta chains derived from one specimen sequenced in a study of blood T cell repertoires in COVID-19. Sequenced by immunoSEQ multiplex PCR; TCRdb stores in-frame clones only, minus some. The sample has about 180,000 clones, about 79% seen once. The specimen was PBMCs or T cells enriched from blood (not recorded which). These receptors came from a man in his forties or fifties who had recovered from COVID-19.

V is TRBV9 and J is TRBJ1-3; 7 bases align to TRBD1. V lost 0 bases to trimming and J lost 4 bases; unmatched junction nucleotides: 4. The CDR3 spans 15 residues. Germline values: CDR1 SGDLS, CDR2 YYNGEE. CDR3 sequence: CASSVDGTVGNTIYF. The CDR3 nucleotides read TGTGCCAGCAGCGTAGATGGGACAGTAGGAAACACCATATATTTT.

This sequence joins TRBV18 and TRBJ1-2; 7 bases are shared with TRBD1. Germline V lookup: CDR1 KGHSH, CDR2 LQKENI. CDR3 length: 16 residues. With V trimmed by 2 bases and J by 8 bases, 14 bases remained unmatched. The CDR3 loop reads CASSPITGTVTSGYTF. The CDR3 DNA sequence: TGTGCCAGCTCACCAATAACGGGGACAGTTACGAGCGGCTACACCTTC.

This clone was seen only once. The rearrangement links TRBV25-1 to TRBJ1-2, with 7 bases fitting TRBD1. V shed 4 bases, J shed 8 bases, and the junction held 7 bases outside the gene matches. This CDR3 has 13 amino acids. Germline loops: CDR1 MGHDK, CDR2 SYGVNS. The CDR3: CASSGPGQLGYTF. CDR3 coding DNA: TGTGCCAGCAGTGGACCGGGACAGCTAGGCTACACCTTC.

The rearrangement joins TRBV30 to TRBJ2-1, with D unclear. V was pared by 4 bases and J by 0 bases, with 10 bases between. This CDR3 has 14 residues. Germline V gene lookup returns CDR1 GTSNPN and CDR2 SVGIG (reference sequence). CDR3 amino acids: CAWTTDSSYNEQFF. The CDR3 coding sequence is TGTGCCTGGACTACCGATAGCTCCTACAATGAGCAGTTCTTC.

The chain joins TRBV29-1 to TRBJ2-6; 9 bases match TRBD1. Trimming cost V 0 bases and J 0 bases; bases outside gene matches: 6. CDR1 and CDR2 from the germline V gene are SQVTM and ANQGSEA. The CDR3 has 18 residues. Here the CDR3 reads CSVEDRGTGSSGANVLTF. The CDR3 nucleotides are TGCAGCGTTGAAGATCGCGGGACAGGGTCCTCTGGGGCCAACGTCCTGACTTTC.

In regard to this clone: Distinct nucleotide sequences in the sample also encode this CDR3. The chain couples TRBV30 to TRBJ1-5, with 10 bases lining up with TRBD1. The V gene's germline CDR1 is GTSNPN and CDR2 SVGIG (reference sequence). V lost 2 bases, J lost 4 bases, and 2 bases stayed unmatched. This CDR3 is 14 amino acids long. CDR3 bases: TGTGCCTGGAGTCGGACAGGGGGAAATCAGCCCCAGCATTTT. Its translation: CAWSRTGGNQPQHF.

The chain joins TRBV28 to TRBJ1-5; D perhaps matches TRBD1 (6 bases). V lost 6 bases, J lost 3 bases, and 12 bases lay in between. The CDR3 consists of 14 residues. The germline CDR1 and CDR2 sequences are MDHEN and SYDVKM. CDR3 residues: CASRHTGLNQPQHF. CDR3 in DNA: TGTGCCAGCAGGCACACAGGGCTCAATCAGCCCCAGCATTTT. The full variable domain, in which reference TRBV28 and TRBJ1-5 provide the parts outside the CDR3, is DVKVTQSSRYLVKRTGEKVFLECVQDMDHENMFWYRQDPGLGLRLIYFSYDVKMKEKGDIPEGYSVSREKKERFSLILESASTNQTSMYLCASRHTGLNQPQHFGDGTRLSIL.

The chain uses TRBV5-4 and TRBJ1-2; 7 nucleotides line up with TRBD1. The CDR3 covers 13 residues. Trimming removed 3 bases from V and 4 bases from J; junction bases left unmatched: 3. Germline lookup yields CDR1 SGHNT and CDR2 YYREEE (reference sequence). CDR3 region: CASSSTGAYGYTF. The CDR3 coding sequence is TGTGCCAGCAGCTCTACAGGGGCCTATGGCTACACCTTC.